This entry lists 7 T cell receptor beta chains sequenced from one sample in a study of monozygotic twins with inflammatory bowel disease. Each CDR3 protein gets one entry in TCRdb, which reprocessed the 5' RACE reads and gives no DNA. The listing records approximately 400,000 distinct CDR3 sequences. The sample was blood. The receptors originated from a human donor with ulcerative colitis or Crohn's disease, or a healthy co-twin of an affected twin (not recorded which).

This chain uses TRBV20-1 with TRBJ1-2; TCRdb calls TRBD1, which cannot be checked without DNA. Looked up from germline, CDR1 is DFQATT and CDR2 is SNEGSKA (reference sequence). The CDR3 is 14 amino acids. The CDR3 sequence: CSARPQGDRDGYTF.

This chain links TRBV25-1 with TRBJ2-5. CDR3 length: 14 residues. The V gene's germline CDR1 is MGHDK and CDR2 SYGVNS. The CDR3 sequence is CASSEYQGQETQYF.

V gene TRBV3-1 combines with J gene TRBJ2-7. CDR3 length: 13 amino acids. Germline V gene lookup returns CDR1 LGHDT and CDR2 YNNKEL (reference sequence). The CDR3 loop is CASSQGSGYEQYF.

The chain uses TRBV7-3 and TRBJ2-1; TCRdb's D gene call, TRBD1, goes unchecked for lack of DNA. CDR1 is SGHTA, CDR2 FQGTGA, per germline. The CDR3 runs to 14 residues. This CDR3 reads CASSLTGGDNEQFF.

The chain couples TRBV29-1 to TRBJ2-3. CDR1 SQVTM and CDR2 ANQGSEA come from the germline V gene. The CDR3 length is 12 residues. CDR3 sequence reads: CSADTSLDTQYF.

This rearrangement joins TRBV7-9 to TRBJ2-5; TCRdb's D call, TRBD1, is unchecked because there is no DNA. Germline V CDR1 and CDR2: SEHNR, FQNEAQ (reference sequence). There are 14 residues in the CDR3. CDR3 sequence: CASSLETRVETQYF.

The chain joins TRBV27 to TRBJ2-3; no DNA is available, so the TRBD1 call from TCRdb remains unchecked. The CDR3 contains 14 residues. Germline V lookup: CDR1 MNHEY, CDR2 SMNVEV (reference sequence). The CDR3 sequence is CASSFGGASYTQYF.